This T cell receptor (beta chain) came from a study of cytomegalovirus exposure and HLA in healthy donors. Study-wide findings and caveats: In a later analysis, CMV-associated beta chains were mostly HLA-associated, it appeared. Listed as cytomegalovirus-associated were around 160 TCR beta chains.

Details on this clone: Its antigen is not identified.

The PCR had 60 Vbeta and 13 Jbeta primers. Methods used by the authors: A follow-up analysis tallied tens of millions of unique TCR beta chains, roughly 9.9 million shared. Using immunoSEQ multiplex PCR, the repertoire was profiled, and TCRdb retains in-frame clones only, with some absent. That table supplies the V and J calls and clone size; D and trimming were determined from the DNA. The sample yields about 150,000 clones, 65% to 75% seen once. V was pared by 5 bases and J by 3 bases, with 7 bases of the junction left unmatched. The CDR3 contains 14 residues. Germline-derived CDR1 and CDR2 are SGHDT and YYEEEE. Healthy bone marrow donors made up the cohort.

The sequenced sample consisted of PBMCs. The gene calls are TRBV5-6 and TRBJ2-5; the match to TRBD1 covers 7 bases. This sequence was found in a young man in good health and CMV-seronegative. CDR3 sequence: CASSTDGQEETQYF. The CDR3 nucleotides are TGTGCCAGCAGTACAGACGGACAGGAAGAGACCCAGTACTTC.